What follows are 6 T cell receptor beta chains derived from one specimen sequenced in a study of T cells after yellow fever vaccination (dated by TCRdb to about 2019). What this sample's treatment or condition label stands for: live attenuated yellow fever vaccine strain. Library preparation employed 5' RACE. Sequencing instrument: Illumina HiSeq 2500. TCRdb itself trimmed the public reads at Q25 with fastp, ran MiXCR and retained productive beta chains. Each entry is one CDR3 protein sequence, shown with its most common DNA and genes. This sample holds approximately 300,000 distinct CDR3 sequences; 6.8% were observed only once. The ten most abundant clones make up 15% to 20% of the sample. The sample in question was PBMCs, obtained about 41 days after the first yellow fever vaccination. All receptors come from a man aged 18 to 30 who received the YFV17D yellow fever vaccine.

This chain joins TRBV27 and TRBJ2-1; 10 bases line up with TRBD2. The CDR3 is made up of 18 amino acids. The germline gives CDR1 MNHEY, CDR2 SMNVEV (reference sequence). V lost 3 bases to trimming and J lost 8 bases; unmatched junction nucleotides: 16. The DNA for the CDR3 is TGTGCCAGCAGTTTCTGGCAGGGCTGGCTAGCGGGGGATCATGAGCAGTTCTTC. Encoded protein: CASSFWQGWLAGDHEQFF.

This clonotype was recorded many times. J is TRBJ2-2 and V is TRBV29-1, with D possibly TRBD2 on 7 matching bases. The CDR3 totals 15 residues. Germline V gene data show CDR1 as SQVTM and CDR2 as ANQGSEA. Trimming left V 7 bases short and J 6 bases short, with 21 bases between. Here the CDR3 reads CSAYASGGVAGELFF. CDR3 coding DNA: TGCAGCGCTTACGCGTCGGGGGGCGTAGCCGGGGAGCTGTTTTTT.

The chain carries TRBV27 and TRBJ1-6; D remains ambiguous. CDR3 size: 14 residues. Trimming left V 8 bases short and J 12 bases short, with 20 bases between. Germline loops: CDR1 MNHEY, CDR2 SMNVEV (reference sequence). In nucleotides, the CDR3 is TGTGCCAGCGTCTCCCTTGACTCTACAGAACCCCTCCACTTT. Translation: CASVSLDSTEPLHF.

This clonotype was detected a few times. V is TRBV11-2 and J is TRBJ2-1; 7 bases match TRBD1. V shed 7 bases, J shed 7 bases, and the junction held 19 bases outside the gene matches. The CDR3 runs to 17 residues. Germline loops: CDR1 SGHAT, CDR2 FQNNGV. CDR3 sequence: CASNRFLTGKFGNEQFF. CDR3 bases: TGTGCCAGCAACCGATTTTTGACAGGGAAGTTTGGGAATGAGCAGTTCTTC.

This clonotype has at least ten counts. The V call is TRBV7-8, the J call TRBJ1-1; maybe TRBD1 (6 bases). Per germline, CDR1 SGHVS and CDR2 FQNEAQ. The germline V and J ends were trimmed by 2 bases and 4 bases, with 11 bases remaining between them. The CDR3 has 14 amino acids. The DNA for the CDR3 is TGTGCCAGCAGCTTAAGGGGACATGTCACTGAAGCTTTCTTT. Its translation is CASSLRGHVTEAFF.

This chain links TRBV20-1 with TRBJ2-7; TRBD2 matches at 8 bases. This CDR3 is built from 15 residues. CDR1 is DFQATT, CDR2 SNEGSKA, per germline (reference sequence). The V gene end was trimmed by 6 bases and the J gene end by 1 base; junction bases not matched to a gene: 11. CDR3 region: CSASQSLAGSYEQYF. As DNA, the CDR3 is TGCAGTGCCTCACAAAGCTTAGCGGGGTCCTACGAGCAGTACTTC.